This TCR beta chain appears in the sequencing data of a study of blood T cell repertoires in COVID-19. Turning to the study itself: PBMCs, B-cell-depleted T cells, or T cells were the source of the cDNA or gDNA that made up the material.

The table came from immunoSEQ multiplex PCR; TCRdb's copy has only in-frame clones and leaves some out. Altogether 200,000 to 250,000 clones are present, around 86% being singletons, with the ten largest covering about 9.4%. This CDR3 comprises 14 residues. V lost 5 bases, J lost 5 bases, and 4 bases stayed unmatched. Germline V CDR1 and CDR2: MNHEY, SMNVEV (reference sequence). The sequenced sample was peripheral blood. The clonotype was recovered from a woman aged 45-59 years with COVID-19, enrolled during active disease. This sequence joins TRBV27 and TRBJ1-4; 8 positions match TRBD1. The CDR3 here is CASSPRTGNEKLFF. CDR3 bases: TGTGCCAGCAGTCCTAGGACAGGGAATGAAAAACTGTTTTTT.